This TCR beta chain was retrieved from a study of cytomegalovirus exposure and HLA in healthy donors. The germline V and J ends were trimmed by 0 bases and 0 bases, with 21 bases remaining between them. This CDR3 contains 20 residues. CDR1 and CDR2 from the germline V gene are MGHRA and YSYEKL. Concerning this clone itself: Its antigen is not identified.

The study ran its PCR with 60 Vbeta and 13 Jbeta primers. Sequencing used immunoSEQ multiplex PCR; TCRdb keeps in-frame clones, though not all of them. This specimen shows some 39,000 clones; the ten leading clones hold approximately 6.2%. General study findings and limits: V- and J-gene trimming in TCR beta was tied to a missense DCLRE1C variant by an analysis performed later.

V gene TRBV4-1 combines with J gene TRBJ2-1; no definite D call. The receptor comes from a man younger than 40 in good health and CMV-seronegative. Material: PBMCs. This CDR3 reads CASSQDLSTSSLSSYNEQFF. In DNA form, the CDR3 reads TGCGCCAGCAGCCAAGATCTTAGCACCTCCTCTCTAAGCTCCTACAATGAGCAGTTCTTC.